This entry describes one TCR beta chain. Its specificity is not known. Profiling relied on immunoSEQ multiplex PCR, and the TCRdb table lists in-frame clones only, not all of them. The table has about 1 million clones, approximately 76% seen once. This sample was taken from a study of shared clonotypes between healthy human individuals. Whole-study context: Used for every donor were three CD4 naive, three CD4 memory, two CD8 naive and one CD8 memory plate.

Study conclusions and caveats: Unshared clonotypes carried lower generation probabilities than those common to all four donors.

This clonotype was sampled from a man in his late teens or twenties in good health. The material sequenced was memory CD4+ T cells sorted from blood. The subset here: CD45RA-negative fraction.

As DNA, the CDR3 is TGCGCCAGCAGCCAACCTGAGACTAGCCTGAGGAACAATGAGCAGTTCTTC. It specifies CASSQPETSLRNNEQFF. The chain uses TRBV4-1 and TRBJ2-1; 7 bases are a match to TRBD2. Trimming removed 2 bases from V and 5 bases from J; junction bases left unmatched: 12. CDR1 and CDR2 from the germline V gene are MGHRA and YSYEKL. There are 17 residues in the CDR3.